Below are 4 T cell receptor beta chains sequenced from a single sample in a study of cytomegalovirus exposure and HLA in healthy donors. The protocol was immunoSEQ multiplex PCR, while the TCRdb copy is restricted to in-frame clones and leaves out a portion. Altogether 150,000 to 200,000 clones are present, about 79% being singletons, with the ten largest covering under 15%. The sample was PBMCs. The receptor source for this set is a woman aged 30 to 39 in good health and CMV-seropositive.

The chain links TRBV6-5 to TRBJ1-1, with D maybe TRBD1 (6 bases). CDR3 size: 13 residues. Germline V lookup: CDR1 MNHEY, CDR2 SVGAGI. V shed 6 bases and J shed 1 base, with 9 bases lying between them. The CDR3 here is CASSGQRNTEAFF. The CDR3 coding sequence is TGTGCCAGCAGCGGACAGAGGAACACTGAAGCTTTCTTT.

V gene TRBV10-3 combines with J gene TRBJ2-1; 9 positions match TRBD2. Germline lookup yields CDR1 ENHRY and CDR2 SYGVKD. Germline trimming cut 11 bases from V and 0 bases from J; bases unmatched to any gene: 17. This CDR3 is built from 18 residues. As DNA, the CDR3 is TGTGCCTCACAGGGCGGGGTAGCGGGAGTAGGCTCCTACAATGAGCAGTTCTTC. This translates into CASQGGVAGVGSYNEQFF.

V usage is TRBV5-1 and J usage is TRBJ2-7; D gene uncertain. The germline gives CDR1 SGHRS, CDR2 YFSETQ. This CDR3 has 11 residues. The germline V and J ends were trimmed by 0 bases and 5 bases, with 3 bases remaining between them. CDR3 residues: CASSLVDEQYF. As DNA, the CDR3 is TGCGCCAGCAGCTTGGTCGACGAGCAGTACTTC. Combining the CDR3 with reference TRBV5-1 and TRBJ2-7 gives the whole variable domain KAGVTQTPRYLIKTRGQQVTLSCSPISGHRSVSWYQQTPGQGLQFLFEYFSETQRNKGNFPGRFSGRQFSNSRSEMNVSTLELGDSALYLCASSLVDEQYFGPGTRLTVT.

The chain is built from TRBV7-9 and TRBJ1-3; D might be TRBD1 (5 bases). Trimming removed 8 bases from V and 0 bases from J, with 11 bases in between. The CDR3 loop spans 14 amino acids. Germline V gives CDR1 SEHNR, CDR2 FQNEAQ (reference sequence). This CDR3 reads CASQTASSGNTIYF. In nucleotides, the CDR3 is TGTGCCAGCCAGACAGCGAGCTCTGGAAACACCATATATTTT.